This TCR beta chain was identified during a study of T cell repertoires in MIS-A myocarditis (dated by TCRdb to 2021 to 2024). The QIAamp DNA FFPE kit was used to extract genomic DNA from formalin-fixed paraffin-embedded autopsy tissue. Inclusive of the bounding cysteine and phenylalanine, the CDR3 is 15 residues long. Only the CDR3 region is kept as DNA, spanning 45 bases read in frame from base 1. The germline V gene (reference sequence) supplies CDR1 LGHDT and CDR2 YNNKEL. The V end loses 0 bases and the J end loses 0 bases, and a stretch of 7 bases separates them. For this clone: Its antigen is currently not known. No much larger clone exists at a distance of one base, and base qualities are not known.

The immunoSEQ bias-controlled multiplex PCR was used to amplify TCRbeta CDR3 regions, which were then sequenced at high throughput. As for how the authors treated the data: The immunoSEQ vendor pipeline collapsed and filtered CDR3 sequences to measure the abundance and frequency of each unique TCRbeta CDR3. Using a 90% global sequence identity threshold, CD-HIT clustered dominant CDR3 amino acid sequences together with SARS-CoV-2-specific ImmuneCODE TCRbeta sequences. Clones were classed as hyperexpanded at frequencies of 0.1 to 1 and as large at frequencies of 0.01 to 0.1. The CDR3 amino acid sequences and the V and J gene assignments of the dominant clones were confirmed with MiXCR. The R stringdist package was used to compute Levenshtein distances between the patient clonotypes and the ImmuneCODE hits. TCRdb provides this immuneACCESS table in a form limited to in-frame rearrangements. Some clones are lacking; in checked studies, under half of them reflect an unresolved V gene, and why the rest are absent is not known. That table is the source of V, J and clone size, and D and trimming were worked out from the DNA. The table for this sample lists roughly 10,000 clones; about 80% of them were counted only once. Roughly 30% of the sample is in the top ten clones.

Rearrangement joined TRBV3-1 (or the pseudogene TRBV3-2) to TRBJ2-3; too little of a D gene remains to name it. The clonotype was recovered from a man aged 18 to 30 with fulminant myocarditis from multisystem inflammatory syndrome in adults (MIS-A) after COVID-19. Sequencing input: right ventricle heart tissue obtained at autopsy. Per the publication, the cell subset or site label means: cardiac tissue sample (left or right ventricle, interventricular septum, or pericardium). The nucleotide sequence reads as follows: TGTGCCAGCAGCCAAGAATCTTATAGCACAGATACGCAGTATTTT. It translates to CASSQESYSTDTQYF.